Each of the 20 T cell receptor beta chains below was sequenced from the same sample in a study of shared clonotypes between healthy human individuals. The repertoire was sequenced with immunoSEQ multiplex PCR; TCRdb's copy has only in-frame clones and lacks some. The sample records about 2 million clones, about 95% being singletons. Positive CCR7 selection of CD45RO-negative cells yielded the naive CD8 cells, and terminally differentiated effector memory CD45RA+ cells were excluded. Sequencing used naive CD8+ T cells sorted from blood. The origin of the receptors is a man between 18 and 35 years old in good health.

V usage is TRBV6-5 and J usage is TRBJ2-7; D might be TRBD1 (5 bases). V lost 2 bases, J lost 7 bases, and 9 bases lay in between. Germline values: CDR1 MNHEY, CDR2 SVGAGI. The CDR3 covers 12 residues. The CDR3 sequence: CASSYLGQEQYF. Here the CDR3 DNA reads TGTGCCAGCAGTTACCTGGGGCAGGAGCAGTACTTC.

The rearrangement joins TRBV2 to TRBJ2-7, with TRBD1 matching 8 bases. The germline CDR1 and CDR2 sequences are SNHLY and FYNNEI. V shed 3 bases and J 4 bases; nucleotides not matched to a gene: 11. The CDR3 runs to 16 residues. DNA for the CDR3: TGTGCCAGCAGTGACGGTTTTACAGGGGGTTTTTACGAGCAGTACTTC. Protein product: CASSDGFTGGFYEQYF.

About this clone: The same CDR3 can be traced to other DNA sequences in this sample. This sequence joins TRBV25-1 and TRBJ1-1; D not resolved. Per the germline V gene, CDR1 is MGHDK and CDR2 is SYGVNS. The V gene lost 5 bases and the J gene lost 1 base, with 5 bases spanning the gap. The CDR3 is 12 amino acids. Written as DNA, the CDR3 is TGTGCCAGCAGTTTGGGGAACACTGAAGCTTTCTTT. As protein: CASSLGNTEAFF.

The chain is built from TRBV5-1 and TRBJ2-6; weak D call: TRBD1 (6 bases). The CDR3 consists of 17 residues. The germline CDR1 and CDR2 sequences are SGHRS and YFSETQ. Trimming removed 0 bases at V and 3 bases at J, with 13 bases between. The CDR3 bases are TGCGCCAGCAGCTTGGACAGGGAACTTAATGGGGCCAACGTCCTGACTTTC. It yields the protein CASSLDRELNGANVLTF.

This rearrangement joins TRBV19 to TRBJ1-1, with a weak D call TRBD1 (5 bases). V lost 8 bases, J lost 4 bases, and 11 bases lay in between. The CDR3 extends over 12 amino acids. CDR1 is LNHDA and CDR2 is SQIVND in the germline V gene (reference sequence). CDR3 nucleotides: TGTGCCAGTGGCCAGGGAATCACTGAAGCTTTCTTT. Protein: CASGQGITEAFF. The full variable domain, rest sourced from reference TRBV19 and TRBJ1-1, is DGGITQSPKYLFRKEGQNVTLSCEQNLNHDAMYWYRQDPGQGLRLIYYSQIVNDFQKGDIAEGYSVSREKKESFPLTVTSAQKNPTAFYLCASGQGITEAFFGQGTRLTVV.

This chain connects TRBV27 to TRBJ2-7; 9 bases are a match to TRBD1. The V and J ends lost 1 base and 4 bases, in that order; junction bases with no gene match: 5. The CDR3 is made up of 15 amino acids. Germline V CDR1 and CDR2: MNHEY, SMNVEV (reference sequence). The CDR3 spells CASSLFTGGTYEQYF. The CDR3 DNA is TGTGCCAGCAGTTTATTTACAGGGGGCACTTACGAGCAGTACTTC.

CDR3 sequence: CASSLGGGRQETQYF. The CDR3 DNA sequence: TGTGCCAGCAGCCTCGGGGGAGGCAGACAAGAGACCCAGTACTTC. This chain links TRBV5-4 with TRBJ2-5, with D perhaps matching TRBD2 (6 bases). The CDR3 loop spans 15 amino acids. V dropped 4 bases and J dropped 2 bases, with 15 bases sitting between them. Germline-derived CDR1 and CDR2 are SGHNT and YYREEE (reference sequence).

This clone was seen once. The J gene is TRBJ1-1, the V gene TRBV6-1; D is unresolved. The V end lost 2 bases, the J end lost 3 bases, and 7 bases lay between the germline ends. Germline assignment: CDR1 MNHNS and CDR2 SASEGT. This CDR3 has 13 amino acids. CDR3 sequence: CASSELRDTEAFF. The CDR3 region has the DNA TGTGCCAGCAGTGAATTGAGGGACACTGAAGCTTTCTTT.

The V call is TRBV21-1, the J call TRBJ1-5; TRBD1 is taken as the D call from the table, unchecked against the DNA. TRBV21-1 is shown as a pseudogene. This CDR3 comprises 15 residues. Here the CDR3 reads CASSPSRGHAQPQHF. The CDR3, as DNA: TGTGCCAGCAGCCCATCTAGGGGGCATGCTCAGCCCCAGCATTTT.

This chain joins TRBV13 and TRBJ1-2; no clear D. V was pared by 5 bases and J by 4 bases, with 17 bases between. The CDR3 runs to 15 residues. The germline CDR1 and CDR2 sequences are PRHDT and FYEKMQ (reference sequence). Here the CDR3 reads CASSQEGDTRYGYTF. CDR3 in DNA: TGTGCCAGCAGCCAAGAGGGAGACACGCGCTATGGCTACACCTTC.

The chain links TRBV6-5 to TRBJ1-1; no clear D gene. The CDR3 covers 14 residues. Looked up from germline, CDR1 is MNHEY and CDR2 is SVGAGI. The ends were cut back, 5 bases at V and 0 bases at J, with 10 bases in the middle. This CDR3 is CASSASPMNTEAFF. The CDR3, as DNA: TGTGCCAGCAGTGCCTCTCCCATGAACACTGAAGCTTTCTTT.

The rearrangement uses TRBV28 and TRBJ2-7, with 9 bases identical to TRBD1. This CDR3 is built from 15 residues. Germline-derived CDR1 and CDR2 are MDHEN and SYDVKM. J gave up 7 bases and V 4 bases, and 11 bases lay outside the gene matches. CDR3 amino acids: CASSSGTGYFGEQYF. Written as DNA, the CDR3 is TGTGCCAGCAGTTCCGGGACAGGGTATTTCGGGGAGCAGTACTTC.

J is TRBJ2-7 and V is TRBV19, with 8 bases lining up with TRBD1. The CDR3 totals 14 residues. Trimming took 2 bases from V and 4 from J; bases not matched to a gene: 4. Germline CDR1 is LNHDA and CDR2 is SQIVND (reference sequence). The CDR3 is CASSIFTGGYEQYF. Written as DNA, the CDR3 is TGTGCCAGTAGTATATTTACAGGGGGTTACGAGCAGTACTTC.

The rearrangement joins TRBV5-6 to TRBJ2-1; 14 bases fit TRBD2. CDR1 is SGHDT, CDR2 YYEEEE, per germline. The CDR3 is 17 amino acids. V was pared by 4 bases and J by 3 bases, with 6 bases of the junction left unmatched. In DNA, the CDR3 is TGTGCCAGCAGCACGGGACTAGCGGGAGTAAGCTACAATGAGCAGTTCTTC. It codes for CASSTGLAGVSYNEQFF.

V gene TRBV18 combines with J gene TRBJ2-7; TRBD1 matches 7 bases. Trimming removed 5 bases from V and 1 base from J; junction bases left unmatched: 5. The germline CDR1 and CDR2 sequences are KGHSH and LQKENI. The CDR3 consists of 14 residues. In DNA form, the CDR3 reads TGTGCCAGCTCAAGTCCGGGACAGTCCTACGAGCAGTACTTC. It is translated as CASSSPGQSYEQYF.

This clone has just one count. Here the CDR3 reads CASSGYRDGYIQYF. In DNA form, the CDR3 reads TGTGCCAGCAGCGGCTACAGGGACGGGTACATTCAGTACTTC. The chain recombines TRBV7-9 with TRBJ2-4; D is perhaps TRBD1 (6 bases). Germline V gene sequence: CDR1 SEHNR, CDR2 FQNEAQ (reference sequence). The CDR3 is 14 amino acids. V shed 5 bases and J shed 8 bases, with 16 bases lying between them.

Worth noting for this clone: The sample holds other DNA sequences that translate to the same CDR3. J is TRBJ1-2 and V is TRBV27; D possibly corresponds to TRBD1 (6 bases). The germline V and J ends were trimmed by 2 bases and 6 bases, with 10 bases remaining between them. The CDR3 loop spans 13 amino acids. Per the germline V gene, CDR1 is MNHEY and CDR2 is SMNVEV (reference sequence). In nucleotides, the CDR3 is TGTGCCAGCAGTTTAACAGGGAGCGATGGCTACACCTTC. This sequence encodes CASSLTGSDGYTF.

CDR3: CASSLVGTALNEQFF. DNA of the CDR3: TGTGCCAGCAGCTTAGTCGGGACAGCACTTAATGAGCAGTTCTTC. The chain employs TRBV7-3 and TRBJ2-1; TRBD1 aligns across 7 bases. Germline V gene sequence: CDR1 SGHTA, CDR2 FQGTGA. This CDR3 region has 15 residues. V gave up 2 bases and J gave up 7 bases; unmatched junction bases: 8.

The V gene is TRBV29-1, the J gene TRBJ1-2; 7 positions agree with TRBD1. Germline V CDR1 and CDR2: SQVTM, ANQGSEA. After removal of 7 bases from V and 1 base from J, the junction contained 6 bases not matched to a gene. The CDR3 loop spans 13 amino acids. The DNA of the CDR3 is TGCAGCGCTCAGACAGGGAGTAACTATGGCTACACCTTC. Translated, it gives CSAQTGSNYGYTF.

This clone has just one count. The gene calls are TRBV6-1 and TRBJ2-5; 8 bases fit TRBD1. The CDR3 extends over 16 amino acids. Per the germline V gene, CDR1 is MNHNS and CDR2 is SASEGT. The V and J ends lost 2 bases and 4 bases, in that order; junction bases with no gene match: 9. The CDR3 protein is CASSEFGQGKGETQYF. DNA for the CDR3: TGTGCCAGCAGTGAATTCGGACAGGGCAAAGGAGAGACCCAGTACTTC.